What follows is one TCR beta chain and its context. These data belong to a study of follicular helper T cells after annual influenza vaccination. CDR3 length equals 17 residues. Germline CDR1 reads SGHVS; CDR2 reads FQNEAQ. With V trimmed by 4 bases and J by 3 bases, 7 bases remained unmatched. The sample's time point: 2014-2015 season, 7 days after vaccination. Excluded were substance abuse, HIV/AIDS, active cancer, immunomodulatory drugs and active illness. Here immunoSEQ multiplex PCR was the method, and the copy in TCRdb shows in-frame clones only, minus some. The sample records roughly 15,000 clones, about 88% being singletons.

Sequencing was performed on CXCR5+ CD38- circulating T follicular helper cells from blood, taken 7 days after influenza vaccination. As for subset: circulating Tfh, non-naive CD4+CXCR5+PD-1+ (ICOS+CD38+ or ICOS-CD38-). The receptor was derived from an adult who received the influenza vaccine. This chain uses TRBV7-8 with TRBJ2-2; 11 bases are a match to TRBD1. The chain's CDR3 is CASSSRTGGTDTGELFF. CDR3 coding DNA: TGTGCCAGCAGCTCCAGGACAGGGGGCACGGACACCGGGGAGCTGTTTTTT.